This T cell receptor (beta chain) is drawn from a study of blood T cell repertoires in COVID-19 (dated by TCRdb to about 2020). About the study as a whole: Samples from collaborators originated in the United States, Italy and Spain and spanned both the acute and convalescent phases of COVID-19. The material from the prospective study consisted of cDNA or gDNA derived from T cells, B-cell-depleted T cells, or PBMCs. The dataset comprised deeply sampled blood TCRbeta repertoires from subjects exposed to, actively infected with, or recovered from COVID-19. The repertoires were made available in a free public database intended to serve as a resource for research on the immune response to SARS-CoV-2. The samples were drawn from two sources: the first 160 participants of the ongoing ImmuneRACE study, and over 1,000 subjects contributed by 6 global collaborators. Nearly every sample came with metadata listing a de-identified subject ID, COVID-19 status, age in years and sex. Where HLA class I and class II types were available, the types were taken from metadata supplied by the sample provider, not from assay-based typing. What the study reported, not specific to this receptor: Clinical and demographic metadata were provided uncurated, with the amount varying by source and participant.

Points on this clone: Its antigen specificity is not known. Base-call qualities are not available, and no considerably larger clone is one nucleotide away.

The germline V gene gives CDR1 as SGHTA and CDR2 as FQGNSA. V is cut by 1 base and J by 3 bases, and the space between the germline ends is 4 bases. Spanning cysteine to phenylalanine, the CDR3 consists of 13 amino acids. Of the read, only the CDR3 DNA is kept; its 39 bases are in frame from base 1. Each collaborating institution followed its own protocols to collect whole blood in K2EDTA tubes. Collaborator samples were shipped for TCRbeta analysis as frozen whole blood, isolated PBMCs, or DNA extracted from either sample type. TCRbeta CDR3 regions were amplified from genomic DNA using the immunoSEQ Assay, a bias-controlled multiplex PCR. The source study handled its data this way. Within the assay, amplification of reference gene primers was used to estimate how many nucleated cells each sample contained. To quantify the absolute abundance of each unique TCRbeta CDR3 rearrangement, sequence reads were collapsed and filtered. For each sample, productive Simpson clonality was calculated as the square root of Simpson's diversity index across productive rearrangements. TCRdb took over this immuneACCESS table, retaining in-frame rearrangements with V and J assigned. Such tables are incomplete; in checked studies, under half of the missing clones stem from an unresolved V gene, and the remainder is unexplained. V and J calls and clone size follow that table, whereas D and trimming were derived from the DNA. The sample table records a few hundred thousand clones; around 80% of these occur just once. Clones ranked in the top ten supply approximately 1.1% of the sample.

The sample comprised peripheral blood. The chain employs TRBV7-2 and TRBJ1-5; the D segment cannot be called with confidence. The TCR sequence derives from a woman aged 45-59 years with acute or convalescent COVID-19. The DNA is TGTGCCAGCAGCTTAGACATCAATCAGCCCCAGCATTTT. Translated, it gives CASSLDINQPQHF.